These T cell receptor beta chains were read from a single sample in a study of T cell responses to AZD1222 COVID-19 vaccine. Clones were sequenced by immunoSEQ multiplex PCR, and TCRdb holds only the in-frame ones, with some missing. Among 200,000 or so clones listed, about nine tenths were seen once. The specimen was peripheral blood, collected on day 0 of MenACWY control vaccination. The receptors originated from an adult in good health. CDR3s include the opening cysteine and the closing phenylalanine or tryptophan. Fields, in order: clone size, V gene, CDR3 protein. Expanded clones get a size class; other rows say once, few or many, or leave the size out.

. | TRBV29-1 | CSVQDGQGYTEAFF
. | TRBV6-1 | CASSEARGGQETQYF
. | TRBV5-3 | CARSSGTEYEQYF
. | TRBV11-2 | CASSLTSGGADTQYF
. | TRBV9 | CASSAGGGKETQYF
. | TRBV5-1 | CASSRDHPTDTQYF
. | TRBV7-9 | CASSNPGGYTF
. | TRBV19 | CASRLDRSSYNEQFF
. | TRBV27 | CASSLKGSEQYF
. | TRBV10-3 | CAIRGTSGESTDTQYF
. | TRBV29-1 | CSVGLSAKNIQYF
. | TRBV10-3 | CAIRRAGSPYTGELFF
. | TRBV28 | CASSSGLGNQPQHF
. | TRBV27 | CASSLSRSSYEQYF
once | TRBV5-8 | CASSFASEAFF
once | TRBV7-3 | CASSLAGGTDTQYF
. | TRBV4-1 | CASSQGLAEGAEQFF
few | TRBV6-2/TRBV6-3 | CASSYYPGLTYNEQFF
. | TRBV10-3 | CAISWTSGGTGELFF
. | TRBV6-5 | CASSYGSSGANVLTF
. | TRBV7-9 | CASSLAVAGGSYNEQFF
. | TRBV10-3 | CAISEGVAGVGQFF
. | TRBV3-1/TRBV3-2 | CASSQGLAHEQYF
. | TRBV5-6 | CASSLALLGTGELFF
. | TRBV5-6 | CASSSKGTLALWHEQYF
. | TRBV7-2 | CASSINQGRGSGYTF
. | TRBV6-5 | CASSYQAGMDGYTF
. | TRBV5-3 | CARSLNGRSPYEQYF
. | TRBV25-1 | CASSAPPSTEAFF
few | TRBV14 | CASSPTGGPYEQYF
. | TRBV29-1 | CSVELNGKAEAFF
. | TRBV6-5 | CASSMSQETQYF
. | TRBV30 | CAWSVPYEQYF
once | TRBV25-1 | CASSLQGAGAGELFF
. | TRBV28 | CASSEYTGELFF
. | TRBV10-3 | CAISGSDSIGYTF
. | TRBV7-3 | CASSQGQANSPLHF
. | TRBV6-6 | CASRPTGQGLEKLFF
. | TRBV19 | CASSISERGAGAYF
. | TRBV7-2 | CASSLGTGVTTQYF
. | TRBV6-6 | CASSYSPTVVQPQHF
. | TRBV7-9 | CASTPSVDLDQTDTQYF
. | TRBV28 | CATKLDAVPGGYTF
. | TRBV5-4 | CASRRWGGSYNEQFF
. | TRBV19 | CASMGENPYEQYF
. | TRBV6-7 | CASSYSGPGPDTGELFF